This T cell receptor beta chain was identified during a study of tumor-infiltrating lymphocytes in oesophageal squamous cell carcinoma listed by TCRdb under 2016. Library creation used PCR. Sequencing was performed on an Illumina HiSeq 2000. TCRdb applied fastp at Q25 and MiXCR to the public reads, then kept only in-frame beta chains. Each entry merges the rows of one CDR3 protein and shows their most common DNA and genes. A total of roughly 10,000 distinct CDR3 sequences appear in this sample, 58% of them only once. 39% of the sample is held by the ten biggest clonotypes. CDR1 and CDR2 are drawn from the germline V gene: SGHTA, FQGTGA. The cysteine opens and the phenylalanine closes a CDR3 of 14 amino acids. Only the CDR3 DNA is retained, 42 bases long and in frame from the first base. V loses 5 bases of germline sequence and J loses 7 bases, and the interval between the two ends is 18 bases. For this clonotype: Its cognate antigen has yet to be identified. No per-base quality is available; no much larger clone lies one base away.

The receptor chain draws on TRBV7-3 and TRBJ2-7; a tentative D call is TRBD1 (5 bases match). The receptor's source is a female donor with esophageal squamous cell carcinoma. The sequenced material came from esophageal tumor tissue. The CDR3 protein is CASSGQGPYNEQYF. DNA sequence: TGTGCCAGCAGCGGGCAGGGCCCCTACAATGAGCAGTACTTC.